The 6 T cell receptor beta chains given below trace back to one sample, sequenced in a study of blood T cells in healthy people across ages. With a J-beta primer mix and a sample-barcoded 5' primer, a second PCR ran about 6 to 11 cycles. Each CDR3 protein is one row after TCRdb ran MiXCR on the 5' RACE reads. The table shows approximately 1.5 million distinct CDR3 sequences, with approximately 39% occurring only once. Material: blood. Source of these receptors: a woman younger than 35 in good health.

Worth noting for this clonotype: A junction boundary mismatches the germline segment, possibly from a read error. The CDR3 bases are TGCGCCAGCAGCCAAGATGTCGTAGCGGGACCAGATGCGCAGTATTTT. Its translation: CASSQDVVAGPDAQYF. The V call is TRBV4-3, the J call TRBJ2-3; 8 nucleotides align to TRBD2. The CDR3 runs 16 residues. Germline values: CDR1 LGHNA, CDR2 YSLEER.

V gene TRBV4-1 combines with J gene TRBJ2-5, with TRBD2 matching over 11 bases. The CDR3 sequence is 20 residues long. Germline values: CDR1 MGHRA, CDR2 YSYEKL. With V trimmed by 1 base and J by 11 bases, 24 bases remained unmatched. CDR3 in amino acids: CASSQGPSGGSRSKYNEQYF. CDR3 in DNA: TGCGCCAGCAGCCAAGGCCCTAGCGGGGGGTCGCGATCAAAATACAATGAGCAGTACTTC.

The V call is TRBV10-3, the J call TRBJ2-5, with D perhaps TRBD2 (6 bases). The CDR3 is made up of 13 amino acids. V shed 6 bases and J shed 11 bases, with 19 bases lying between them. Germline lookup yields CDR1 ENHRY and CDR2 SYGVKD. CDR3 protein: CAISPAGSNEQYF. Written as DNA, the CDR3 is TGTGCCATCAGCCCTGCGGGGAGCAATGAGCAGTACTTC.

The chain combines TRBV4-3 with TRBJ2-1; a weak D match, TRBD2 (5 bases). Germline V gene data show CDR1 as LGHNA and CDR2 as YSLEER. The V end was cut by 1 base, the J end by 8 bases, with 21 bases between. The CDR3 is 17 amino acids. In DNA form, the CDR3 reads TGCGCCAGCAGCCAAGTTGGTGGTCTCGGGATGGAAGATGAGCAGTTCTTC. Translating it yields CASSQVGGLGMEDEQFF.

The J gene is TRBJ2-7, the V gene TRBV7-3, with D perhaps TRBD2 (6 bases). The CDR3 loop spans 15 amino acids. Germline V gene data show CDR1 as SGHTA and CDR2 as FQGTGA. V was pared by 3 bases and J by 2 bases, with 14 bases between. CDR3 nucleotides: TGTGCCAGCAGCTTTCCTGGGACTCGCGCCTACGAGCAGTACTTC. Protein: CASSFPGTRAYEQYF.

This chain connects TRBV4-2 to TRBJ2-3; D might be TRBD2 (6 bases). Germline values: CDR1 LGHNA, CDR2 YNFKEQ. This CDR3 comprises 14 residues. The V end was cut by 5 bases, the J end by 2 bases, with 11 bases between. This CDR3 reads CASSVRDFTDTQYF. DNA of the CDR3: TGTGCCAGCAGCGTACGGGACTTCACAGATACGCAGTATTTT.